The 17 T cell receptor beta chains below were found in one sample sequenced in a study of identical twins. MiXCR, run by TCRdb on the 5' RACE reads, gives a single entry per CDR3 protein. The sample includes 600,000 to 850,000 distinct CDR3 sequences, about 20% of them seen just once. These data also featured in a second study, about T cells expressing NK-cell markers.

Sequenced input: PBMCs. These receptors all stem from a woman under 30 in good health.

The chain has TRBV5-1 and TRBJ2-7, with D perhaps matching TRBD1 (5 bases). V gave up 3 bases and J gave up 3 bases, with 10 bases separating them. CDR3 length: 13 amino acids. CDR1 is SGHRS, CDR2 YFSETQ, per germline. The CDR3 is CASSWQGVYEQYF. In nucleotides, the CDR3 is TGCGCCAGCAGCTGGCAGGGCGTCTACGAGCAGTACTTC.

DNA of the CDR3: TGTGCCTGGAGTAGTGATAGCAATCAGCCCCAGCATTTT. As protein: CAWSSDSNQPQHF. This rearrangement joins TRBV30 to TRBJ1-5, with D uncertain. Per the germline V gene, CDR1 is GTSNPN and CDR2 is SVGIG (reference sequence). V shed 2 bases and J shed 0 bases, with 5 bases lying between them. CDR3 length equals 13 residues. The full variable domain, rest sourced from reference TRBV30 and TRBJ1-5, is SQTIHQWPATLVQPVGSPLSLECTVEGTSNPNLYWYRQAAGRGLQLLFYSVGIGQISSEVPQNLSASRPQDRQFILSSKKLLLSDSGFYLCAWSSDSNQPQHFGDGTRLSIL.

The CDR3 is CASSELGLADNEQFF. The CDR3, as DNA: TGTGCCAGCAGTGAACTCGGACTAGCCGACAATGAGCAGTTCTTC. J is TRBJ2-1 and V is TRBV25-1, with TRBD2 matching 8 bases. Germline V gives CDR1 MGHDK, CDR2 SYGVNS. The CDR3 sequence is 15 residues long. V lost 2 bases, J lost 5 bases, and 5 bases stayed unmatched.

V usage is TRBV29-1 and J usage is TRBJ2-1; 9 bases align to TRBD1. Germline CDR1 SQVTM, CDR2 ANQGSEA. Losses at the gene ends were 3 bases for V and 3 bases for J; bases not matched to a gene: 6. The CDR3 sequence is 15 residues long. In DNA, the CDR3 is TGCAGCGTTGACCGTGGGGACAGGGTCTACAATGAGCAGTTCTTC. As protein: CSVDRGDRVYNEQFF.

The gene calls are TRBV5-1 and TRBJ1-1; 11 bases match TRBD1. CDR3 length: 16 amino acids. Germline V gene lookup returns CDR1 SGHRS and CDR2 YFSETQ. The V gene end was trimmed by 4 bases and the J gene end by 5 bases; junction bases not matched to a gene: 10. The CDR3 region has the DNA TGCGCCAGCAGCGTCCCCGGGACAGGGGGTGCGACTGAAGCTTTCTTT. Protein product: CASSVPGTGGATEAFF.

The gene calls are TRBV7-2 and TRBJ1-2; 9 bases map to TRBD1. Germline V lookup: CDR1 SGHTA, CDR2 FQGNSA. V shed 5 bases and J 5 bases; nucleotides not matched to a gene: 9. There are 15 residues in the CDR3. As DNA, the CDR3 is TGTGCCAGCAGCCCCCGCGGAGGGACAGGGTATGGCTACACCTTC. Protein: CASSPRGGTGYGYTF.

The CDR3 is CSASSGGATYNEQFF. The CDR3 DNA reads TGCAGTGCGTCCTCAGGGGGCGCTACTTACAATGAGCAGTTCTTC. The chain is built from TRBV20-1 and TRBJ2-1, with 8 bases matching TRBD1. The CDR3 runs to 15 residues. Germline assignment: CDR1 DFQATT and CDR2 SNEGSKA (reference sequence). Trimming took 6 bases from V and 4 from J; bases not matched to a gene: 11.

The V call is TRBV7-9, the J call TRBJ2-2; the match to TRBD2 covers 9 bases. The germline V gene has CDR1 SEHNR and CDR2 FQNEAQ (reference sequence). The CDR3 totals 16 residues. V trimming: 5 bases; J trimming: 2 bases; junction bases outside the gene matches: 6. DNA of the CDR3: TGTGCCAGCAGCCATTGGACTAGCGAAAACACCGGGGAGCTGTTTTTT. This translates into CASSHWTSENTGELFF.

This clonotype has a handful of counts. This chain uses TRBV12-3 or TRBV12-4 with TRBJ2-3; D ambiguous. This CDR3 comprises 13 residues. Deletions cut 5 bases from V and 3 bases from J, with 9 bases between. The CDR3 loop is CASSTSLTDTQYF. The CDR3 DNA follows: TGTGCCAGCAGTACCAGTCTGACAGATACGCAGTATTTT.

This clonotype showed up just a few times. The genes are TRBV12-3 or TRBV12-4 and TRBJ2-1; 10 nucleotides line up with TRBD2. The CDR3 is made up of 15 amino acids. V lost 7 bases to trimming and J lost 8 bases; unmatched junction nucleotides: 11. This chain's CDR3 is CASTLIGSGGHEQFF. For the CDR3, the DNA is TGTGCCAGCACCCTAATCGGTAGCGGGGGGCATGAGCAGTTCTTC.

This chain joins TRBV20-1 and TRBJ2-5; D gene unclear. Trimming pared 4 bases from V and 5 bases from J, leaving 11 bases between. The germline gives CDR1 DFQATT, CDR2 SNEGSKA (reference sequence). The CDR3 extends over 12 amino acids. This chain's CDR3 is CSAMLVQETQYF. In DNA, the CDR3 is TGCAGTGCTATGCTAGTTCAGGAGACCCAGTACTTC.

V and J are TRBV7-2 and TRBJ2-7, with TRBD1 as a possible D gene (7 bases). V dropped 5 bases and J dropped 4 bases, with 18 bases sitting between them. The germline gives CDR1 SGHTA, CDR2 FQGNSA. CDR3 length: 15 amino acids. The CDR3 DNA follows: TGTGCCAGCAGCCGGGGGTACGGGACAGCGTACGAGCAGTACTTC. Its protein product is CASSRGYGTAYEQYF.

Ten or more counts support this clonotype. The J gene is TRBJ2-1, the V gene TRBV14, with a possible D match to TRBD1 (6 bases). The CDR3 length is 15 residues. V was trimmed by 3 bases and J by 3 bases, leaving 12 bases between them. Germline values: CDR1 SGHDN, CDR2 FVKESK. The CDR3 loop is CASSHWDKYYNEQFF. The CDR3 region has the DNA TGTGCCAGCAGCCATTGGGACAAGTACTACAATGAGCAGTTCTTC.

CDR3 DNA sequence: TGTGCCAGCAGCCATACACTAGCGGGGAATGACACAGATACGCAGTATTTT. Translating it yields CASSHTLAGNDTDTQYF. The chain carries TRBV3-1 and TRBJ2-3, with 10 bases lining up with TRBD2. The CDR3 runs to 17 residues. Unmatched junction bases numbered 8, after V lost 3 bases and J lost 2 bases. Germline CDR1 reads LGHDT; CDR2 reads YNNKEL (reference sequence).

The sample holds a few counts of this clonotype. The chain links TRBV3-1 to TRBJ2-1; D gene unclear. Germline CDR1 and CDR2: LGHDT and YNNKEL (reference sequence). The CDR3 length is 12 residues. V shed 3 bases and J shed 9 bases, with 9 bases lying between them. CDR3 protein: CASSHVLPEQFF. The CDR3 nucleotides are TGTGCCAGCAGCCATGTCCTTCCTGAGCAGTTCTTC.

This clonotype was counted a few times. The V call is TRBV7-9, the J call TRBJ1-1, with 9 bases fitting TRBD1. After removal of 4 bases from V and 1 base from J, the junction contained 4 bases not matched to a gene. Looked up from germline, CDR1 is SEHNR and CDR2 is FQNEAQ (reference sequence). This CDR3 is 15 amino acids long. CDR3 region: CASSSGTGTNTEAFF. DNA for the CDR3: TGTGCCAGCAGCTCTGGGACAGGGACGAACACTGAAGCTTTCTTT. Full variable domain (outside the CDR3, taken from reference TRBV7-9 and TRBJ1-1): DTGVSQNPRHKITKRGQNVTFRCDPISEHNRLYWYRQTLGQGPEFLTYFQNEAQLEKSRLLSDRFSAERPKGSFSTLEIQRTEQGDSAMYLCASSSGTGTNTEAFFGQGTRLTVV.

This chain links TRBV20-1 with TRBJ2-7; 8 nucleotides agree with TRBD2. From germline, CDR1 is DFQATT and CDR2 SNEGSKA (reference sequence). V lost 1 base to trimming and J lost 6 bases; unmatched junction nucleotides: 11. The CDR3 runs 15 residues. The CDR3 here is CSARVAGLAGIEQYF. For the CDR3, the DNA is TGCAGTGCTAGAGTGGCAGGACTAGCCGGAATCGAGCAGTACTTC.